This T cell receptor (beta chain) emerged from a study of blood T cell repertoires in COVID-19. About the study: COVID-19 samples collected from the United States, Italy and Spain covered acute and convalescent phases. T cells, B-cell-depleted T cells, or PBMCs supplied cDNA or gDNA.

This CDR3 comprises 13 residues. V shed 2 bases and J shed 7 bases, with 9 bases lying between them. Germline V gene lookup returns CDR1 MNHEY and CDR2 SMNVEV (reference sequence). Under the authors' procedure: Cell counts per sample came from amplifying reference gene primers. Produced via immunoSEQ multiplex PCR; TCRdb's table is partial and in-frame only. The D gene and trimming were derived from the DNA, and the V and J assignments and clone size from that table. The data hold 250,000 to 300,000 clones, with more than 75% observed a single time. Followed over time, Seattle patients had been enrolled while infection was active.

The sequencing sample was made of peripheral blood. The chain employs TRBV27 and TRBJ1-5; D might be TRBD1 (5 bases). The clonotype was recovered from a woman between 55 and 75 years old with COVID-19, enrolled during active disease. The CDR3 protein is CASSLDSLQPQHF. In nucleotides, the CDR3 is TGTGCCAGCAGTTTAGACAGCCTACAGCCCCAGCATTTT.